Following are 11 T cell receptor beta chains from one sample sequenced in a study of shared clonotypes between healthy human individuals. Using immunoSEQ multiplex PCR, the repertoire was profiled, and TCRdb retains in-frame clones only, with some absent. The sample contains 2,500,000 or so clones, roughly 90% of which appear only once. The sequencing sample was made of naive CD4+ T cells from PBMCs. The subset: CD45RA+ positively selected. All receptors derive from a man between 18 and 29 years old in good health. Some clones in this sample may be carry-over from other donors' samples.

This chain links TRBV7-3 with TRBJ2-5; 7 bases are shared with TRBD2. The CDR3 covers 14 residues. The germline gives CDR1 SGHTA, CDR2 FQGTGA. V gave up 1 base and J gave up 5 bases; unmatched junction bases: 4. The chain's CDR3 is CASSLMGSGETQYF. DNA of the CDR3: TGTGCCAGCAGCTTAATGGGTAGCGGGGAGACCCAGTACTTC.

Concerning this clone: In the same sample, other DNA sequences code for this CDR3. The rearrangement joins TRBV18 to TRBJ2-3; D remains unclear. Germline V gives CDR1 KGHSH, CDR2 LQKENI. The germline V and J ends were trimmed by 3 bases and 1 base, with 8 bases remaining between them. The CDR3 is made up of 14 amino acids. CDR3 DNA sequence: TGTGCCAGCTCACCCCCTGGACGCACAGATACGCAGTATTTT. Translating it yields CASSPPGRTDTQYF. The full variable domain, completed using reference TRBV18 and TRBJ2-3, is NAGVMQNPRHLVRRRGQEARLRCSPMKGHSHVYWYRQLPEEGLKFMVYLQKENIIDESGMPKERFSAEFPKEGPSILRIQQVVRGDSAAYFCASSPPGRTDTQYFGPGTRLTVL.

A remark on this clone: The identical CDR3 is also encoded by other nucleotide sequences in the sample. V gene TRBV5-1 combines with J gene TRBJ2-1; D remains ambiguous. V gave up 1 base and J gave up 0 bases, with 5 bases separating them. This CDR3 contains 14 residues. Looked up from germline, CDR1 is SGHRS and CDR2 is YFSETQ. The CDR3: CASSLLSSYNEQFF. CDR3 nucleotides: TGCGCCAGCAGCTTGCTCAGCTCCTACAATGAGCAGTTCTTC.

The rearrangement uses TRBV9 and TRBJ1-1, with 9 bases fitting TRBD1. This CDR3 has 13 amino acids. The germline V gene encodes CDR1 SGDLS and CDR2 YYNGEE. J was trimmed by 4 bases and V by 4 bases; bases with no gene match: 2. CDR3 sequence: CASSMTGGTEAFF. CDR3 DNA sequence: TGTGCCAGCAGCATGACAGGGGGCACTGAAGCTTTCTTT.

CDR3 coding DNA: TGTGCCAGCAGCCGGGACCGGGGAATGGATACGCAGTATTTT. Protein product: CASSRDRGMDTQYF. The V call is TRBV7-2, the J call TRBJ2-3; D may be TRBD1 or TRBD2 (5 bases each). Trimming took off 5 bases at V and 6 bases at J, with 15 bases between the two ends. The CDR3 is 14 amino acids. Germline assignment: CDR1 SGHTA and CDR2 FQGNSA. The full variable domain, rest sourced from reference TRBV7-2 and TRBJ2-3, is GAGVSQSPSNKVTEKGKDVELRCDPISGHTALYWYRQSLGQGLEFLIYFQGNSAPDKSGLPSDRFSAERTGGSVSTLTIQRTQQEDSAVYLCASSRDRGMDTQYFGPGTRLTVL.

This chain joins TRBV7-6 and TRBJ2-5; D call uncertain. Germline V gives CDR1 SGHVS, CDR2 FNYEAQ. The CDR3 extends over 14 amino acids. The V end was cut by 4 bases, the J end by 4 bases, with 13 bases between. CDR3 protein: CASSSLGTAETQYF. For the CDR3, the DNA is TGTGCCAGCAGCTCACTCGGAACCGCAGAGACCCAGTACTTC.

The gene calls are TRBV28 and TRBJ2-1; the match to TRBD2 covers 12 bases. Germline V lookup: CDR1 MDHEN, CDR2 SYDVKM. This CDR3 spans 17 amino acids. The trim removed 5 bases at V and 0 bases at J, leaving 5 bases unmatched. The CDR3 reads CASSGLAGLSSYNEQFF. The DNA for the CDR3 is TGTGCCAGCAGTGGACTAGCGGGGTTAAGCTCCTACAATGAGCAGTTCTTC. Based on the CDR3 plus reference TRBV28 and TRBJ2-1, the full variable domain is DVKVTQSSRYLVKRTGEKVFLECVQDMDHENMFWYRQDPGLGLRLIYFSYDVKMKEKGDIPEGYSVSREKKERFSLILESASTNQTSMYLCASSGLAGLSSYNEQFFGPGTRLTVL.

The rearrangement joins TRBV6-5 to TRBJ2-7, with TRBD1 matching 7 bases. The CDR3 runs to 14 residues. Germline CDR1 MNHEY, CDR2 SVGAGI. V lost 4 bases and J lost 7; bases outside the gene matches: 10. The CDR3 coding sequence is TGTGCCAGCAGTTCCCCCGAGGGGGCGGGTGAGCAGTACTTC. Amino acids: CASSSPEGAGEQYF.

The chain combines TRBV27 with TRBJ2-1; 7 bases match TRBD2. The ends lost 0 bases at V and 12 bases at J; junction bases unmatched: 5. Germline V gives CDR1 MNHEY, CDR2 SMNVEV (reference sequence). CDR3 length equals 13 residues. The CDR3: CASSLSTSQSQFF. The DNA of the CDR3 is TGTGCCAGCAGTTTATCGACTAGCCAATCGCAGTTCTTC.

The rearrangement joins TRBV11-2 to TRBJ2-5; 7 bases are a match to TRBD1. The CDR3 length is 14 residues. CDR1 and CDR2 (germline): SGHAT, FQNNGV. V lost 5 bases and J lost 1; bases outside the gene matches: 4. The CDR3 nucleotides are TGTGCCAGCAGCGCCCGGACAGGCCAAGAGACCCAGTACTTC. This encodes CASSARTGQETQYF.

Here the CDR3 DNA reads TGTGCCAGCAGCTTGGCGGGACTCAGCTCTGGGGCCAACGTCCTGACTTTC. Its translation: CASSLAGLSSGANVLTF. This chain uses TRBV9 with TRBJ2-6; tentative D call: TRBD2 (6 bases). The V gene's germline CDR1 is SGDLS and CDR2 YYNGEE. The CDR3 loop spans 17 amino acids. Trimming stripped 4 bases from V and 0 bases from J, with 14 bases between.